This T cell receptor beta chain was observed in a study of blood T cell repertoires in COVID-19. For the study at large: The United States, Italy and Spain supplied acute and convalescent COVID-19 samples. The cDNA or gDNA used as material had been derived from T cells, B-cell-depleted T cells, or PBMCs.

The length of the CDR3 is 12 residues. The germline V gene encodes CDR1 KGHSH and CDR2 LQKENI. Trimming pared 6 bases from V and 8 bases from J, leaving 13 bases between. Measured with immunoSEQ multiplex PCR; TCRdb has only the in-frame clones, and not every one. The data contain 180,000 or so clones, approximately 85% of them seen just once; the ten biggest clones take up around 4.9%. Specimen: peripheral blood. The TCR was taken from an elderly woman with acute or convalescent COVID-19. The chain has TRBV18 and TRBJ1-2, with D uncertain. Here the CDR3 reads CASSTGMVGYTF. CDR3 coding DNA: TGTGCCAGCTCTACGGGGATGGTGGGCTACACCTTC.